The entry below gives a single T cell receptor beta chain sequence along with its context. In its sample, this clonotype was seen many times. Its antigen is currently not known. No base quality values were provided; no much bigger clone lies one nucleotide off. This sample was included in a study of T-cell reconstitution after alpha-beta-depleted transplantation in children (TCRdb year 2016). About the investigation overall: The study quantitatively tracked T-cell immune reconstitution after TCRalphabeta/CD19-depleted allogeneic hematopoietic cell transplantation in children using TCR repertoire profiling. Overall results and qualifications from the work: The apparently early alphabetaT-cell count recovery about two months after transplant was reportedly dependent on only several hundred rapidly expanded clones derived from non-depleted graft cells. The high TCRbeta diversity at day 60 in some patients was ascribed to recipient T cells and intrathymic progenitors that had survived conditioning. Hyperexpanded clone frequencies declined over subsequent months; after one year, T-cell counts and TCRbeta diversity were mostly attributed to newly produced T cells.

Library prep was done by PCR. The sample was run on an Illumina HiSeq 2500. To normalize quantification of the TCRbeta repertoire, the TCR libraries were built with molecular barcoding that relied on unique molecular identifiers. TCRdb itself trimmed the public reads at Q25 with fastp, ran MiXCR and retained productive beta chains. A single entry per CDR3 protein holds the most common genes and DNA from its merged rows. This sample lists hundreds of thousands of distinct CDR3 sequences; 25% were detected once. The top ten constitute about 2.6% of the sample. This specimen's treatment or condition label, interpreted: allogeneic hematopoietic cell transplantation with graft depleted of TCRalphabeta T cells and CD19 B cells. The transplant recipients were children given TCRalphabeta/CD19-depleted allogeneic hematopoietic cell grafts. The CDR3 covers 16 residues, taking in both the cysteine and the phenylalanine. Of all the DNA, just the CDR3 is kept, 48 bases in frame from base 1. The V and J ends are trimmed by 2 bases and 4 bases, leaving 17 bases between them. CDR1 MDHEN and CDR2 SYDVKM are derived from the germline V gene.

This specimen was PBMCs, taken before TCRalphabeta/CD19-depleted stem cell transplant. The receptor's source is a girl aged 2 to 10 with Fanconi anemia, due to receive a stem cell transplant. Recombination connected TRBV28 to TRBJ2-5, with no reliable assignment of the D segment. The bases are TGTGCCAGCAGTTTAGGAATAGCTTACCTGAGAGAGACCCAGTACTTC. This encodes CASSLGIAYLRETQYF. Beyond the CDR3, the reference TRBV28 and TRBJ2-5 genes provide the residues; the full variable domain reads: DVKVTQSSRYLVKRTGEKVFLECVQDMDHENMFWYRQDPGLGLRLIYFSYDVKMKEKGDIPEGYSVSREKKERFSLILESASTNQTSMYLCASSLGIAYLRETQYFGPGTRLLVL.